This note documents a single TCR beta chain sequence. Its specificity is not known. This record belongs to a study of T cell responses to AZD1222 COVID-19 vaccine. CDR3 length: 14 amino acids. Trimming stripped 7 bases from V and 3 bases from J, with 16 bases between. From germline, CDR1 is SGHAT and CDR2 FQNNGV. TCRdb's copy holds only in-frame clones and misses some; the assay was immunoSEQ multiplex PCR. The top ten clones hold just under 9.5% of a sample with 90,000 to 150,000 clones, 75% to 90% of them seen once. Study outcomes and limitations: Just a handful of AZD1222 recipients were seropositive at baseline. Among spike-specific TCRs, nearly half reportedly target unmutated variant regions. Spike-wide coverage was observed for vaccine-associated CD4 TCRs, with dominant responses at 160-218 and 743-854. In all cases, repertoires were sampled only after the peak T cell response.

The genes are TRBV11-2 and TRBJ2-7; D not certain. The sequencing here drew on peripheral blood, taken on day 0 of AZD1222 vaccination. The origin of this receptor is an adult in good health. The CDR3, as DNA: TGTGCCAGCACCCCGCTGACTGGGTACTACGAGCAGTACTTC. This encodes CASTPLTGYYEQYF.